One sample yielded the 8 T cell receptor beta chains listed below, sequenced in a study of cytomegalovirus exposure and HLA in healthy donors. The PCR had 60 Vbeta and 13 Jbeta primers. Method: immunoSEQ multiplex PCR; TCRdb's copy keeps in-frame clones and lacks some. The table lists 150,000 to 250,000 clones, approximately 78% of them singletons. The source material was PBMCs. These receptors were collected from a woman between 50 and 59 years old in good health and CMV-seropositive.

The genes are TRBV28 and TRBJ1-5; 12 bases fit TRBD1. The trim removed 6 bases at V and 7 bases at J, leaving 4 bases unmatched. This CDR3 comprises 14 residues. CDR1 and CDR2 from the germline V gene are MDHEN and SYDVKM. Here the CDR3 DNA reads TGTGCCAGCAGATCCGGGACAGGGGGCCAGCCCCAGCATTTT. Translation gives CASRSGTGGQPQHF. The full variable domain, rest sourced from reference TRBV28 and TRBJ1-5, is DVKVTQSSRYLVKRTGEKVFLECVQDMDHENMFWYRQDPGLGLRLIYFSYDVKMKEKGDIPEGYSVSREKKERFSLILESASTNQTSMYLCASRSGTGGQPQHFGDGTRLSIL.

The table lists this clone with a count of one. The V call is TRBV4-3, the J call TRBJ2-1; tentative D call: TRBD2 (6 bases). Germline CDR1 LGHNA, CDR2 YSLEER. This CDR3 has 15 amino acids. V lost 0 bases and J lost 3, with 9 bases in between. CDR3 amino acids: CASSQDRGNYNEQFF. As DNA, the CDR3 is TGCGCCAGCAGCCAAGATCGGGGGAACTACAATGAGCAGTTCTTC.

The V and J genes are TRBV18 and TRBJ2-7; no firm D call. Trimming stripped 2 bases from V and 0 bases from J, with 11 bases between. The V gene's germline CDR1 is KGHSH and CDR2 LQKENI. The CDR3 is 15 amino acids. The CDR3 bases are TGTGCCAGCTCACCAGGAAGGCAGGCCTCCTACGAGCAGTACTTC. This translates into CASSPGRQASYEQYF.

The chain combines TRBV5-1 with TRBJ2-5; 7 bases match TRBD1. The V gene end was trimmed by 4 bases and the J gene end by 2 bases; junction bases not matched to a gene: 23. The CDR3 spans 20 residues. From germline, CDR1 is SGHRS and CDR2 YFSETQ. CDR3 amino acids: CASSGPRDRHLSNPQETQYF. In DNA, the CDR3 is TGCGCCAGCAGCGGGCCCAGGGACAGACACCTCTCCAATCCACAAGAGACCCAGTACTTC.

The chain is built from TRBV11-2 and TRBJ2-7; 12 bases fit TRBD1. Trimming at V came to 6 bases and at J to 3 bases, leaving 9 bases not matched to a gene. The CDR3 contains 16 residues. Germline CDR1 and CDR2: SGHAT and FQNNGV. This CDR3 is CASRYPGQGADYEQYF. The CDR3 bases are TGTGCCAGCAGATATCCGGGACAGGGGGCAGACTACGAGCAGTACTTC.

The CDR3 region is CASVPRWSQPQHF. In nucleotides, the CDR3 is TGTGCCAGCGTTCCCCGGTGGAGTCAGCCCCAGCATTTT. The chain combines TRBV6-5 with TRBJ1-5; D call uncertain. The CDR3 is made up of 13 amino acids. Germline values: CDR1 MNHEY, CDR2 SVGAGI. The V gene lost 8 bases and the J gene lost 6 bases, with 14 bases spanning the gap.

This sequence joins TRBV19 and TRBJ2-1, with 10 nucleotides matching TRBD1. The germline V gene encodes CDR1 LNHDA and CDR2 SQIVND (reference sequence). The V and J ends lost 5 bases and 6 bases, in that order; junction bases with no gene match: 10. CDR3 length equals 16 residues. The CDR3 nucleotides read TGTGCCAGTAGTGCAACAAGGGACAGGGGTTTCAATGAGCAGTTCTTC. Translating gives CASSATRDRGFNEQFF. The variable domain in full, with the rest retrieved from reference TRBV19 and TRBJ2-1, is DGGITQSPKYLFRKEGQNVTLSCEQNLNHDAMYWYRQDPGQGLRLIYYSQIVNDFQKGDIAEGYSVSREKKESFPLTVTSAQKNPTAFYLCASSATRDRGFNEQFFGPGTRLTVL.

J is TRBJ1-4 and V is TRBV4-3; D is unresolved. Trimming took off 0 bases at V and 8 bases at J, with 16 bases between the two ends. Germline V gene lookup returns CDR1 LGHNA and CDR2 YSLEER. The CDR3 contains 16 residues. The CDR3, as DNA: TGCGCCAGCAGCCAAGACGTTGGAGGAGACGGAGAAAAACTGTTTTTT. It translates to CASSQDVGGDGEKLFF.